The 3 T cell receptor beta chains below come from one sample, sequenced in a study of T cell repertoires in cytomegalovirus infection. Their recognized antigens are unknown. TCRdb reanalysed the reads using MiXCR and keeps one entry per CDR3 protein. This sample has fewer than 150,000 distinct CDR3 sequences, with around 30% found just once. This specimen consisted of CD8+ T cells from cultured PBMCs, obtained from culture after CMV antigen stimulation. The receptors derive from a human donor in good health (CMV status not recorded). Some clones in this sample may be carry-over from other donors' samples.

The sample holds many counts of this clonotype. The chain combines TRBV6-2 or TRBV6-3 with TRBJ2-5; maybe TRBD2 (5 bases). This CDR3 is built from 13 residues. Germline V gene data show CDR1 as MNHEY and CDR2 as SVGEGT. Deletions cut 6 bases from V and 7 bases from J, with 15 bases between. As DNA, the CDR3 is TGTGCCAGCAGACCAGCGGTTTGGGGGACCCAGTACTTC. Its translation: CASRPAVWGTQYF.

The rearrangement uses TRBV20-1 and TRBJ2-1; TRBD2 agrees at 7 bases. CDR3 length equals 14 residues. Germline assignment: CDR1 DFQATT and CDR2 SNEGSKA (reference sequence). Trimming took 0 bases from V and 2 from J; bases not matched to a gene: 1. In DNA form, the CDR3 reads TGCAGTGCTAGAGATGGACTAGCCTACAATGAGCAGTTCTTC. This encodes CSARDGLAYNEQFF.

The chain links TRBV12-3 or TRBV12-4 to TRBJ1-1; D is unclear. This CDR3 contains 14 residues. The V and J ends lost 4 bases and 4 bases respectively, with 13 bases between them. The CDR3 bases are TGTGCCAGCAGTTATGGCACATCGAGCACTGAAGCTTTCTTT. Translated: CASSYGTSSTEAFF.